Listed below are T cell receptor beta chains from one sample, sequenced in a study of prognosis after radiotherapy for stage I lung cancer. One entry per CDR3 protein, called by TCRdb with MiXCR from the multiplex PCR reads. The table has 20,000 to 30,000 distinct CDR3 sequences, approximately 39% seen once; the top ten hold roughly a fifth. Sequencing used PBMCs, obtained before or after stereotactic body radiation therapy (not recorded which). These receptors were collected from a donor aged 50 or older with non-small cell lung cancer. Both conserved end residues are part of each CDR3. Fields, in order: clone size, J gene, CDR3 length, D gene, V gene, CDR3 DNA, CDR3 protein. A D gene is named only where the DNA matches it firmly. Expanded clones are given a class, and other clones once, few, many or no size at all.

clone size: few
J gene: TRBJ1-6
CDR3 length: 14
D gene: NA
V gene: TRBV19
CDR3 DNA: TGTGCCAGTAGTAGGAATCTGGCCCAAACCCCCCTCCACTTT
CDR3 protein: CASSRNLAQTPLHF

clone size: few
J gene: TRBJ1-5
CDR3 length: 18
D gene: TRBD1
V gene: TRBV7-3
CDR3 DNA: TGTGCCAGCAGTTCCCAGGGACAGGGCCCTTTGAGCAATCAGCCCCAGCATTTT
CDR3 protein: CASSSQGQGPLSNQPQHF

clone size: few
J gene: TRBJ2-4
CDR3 length: 15
D gene: TRBD2
V gene: TRBV3-1
CDR3 DNA: TGTGCCAGCAGCCAGGGAGCGGGACCTAGAAACATTCAGTACTTC
CDR3 protein: CASSQGAGPRNIQYF

clone size: many
J gene: TRBJ2-6
CDR3 length: 17
D gene: NA
V gene: TRBV20-1
CDR3 DNA: TGCAGTGCTAGAGATGGGCCTTTTAGCTCTGGGGCCAACGTCCTGACTTTC
CDR3 protein: CSARDGPFSSGANVLTF

clone size: NA
J gene: TRBJ2-3
CDR3 length: 15
D gene: NA
V gene: TRBV9
CDR3 DNA: TGTGCCAGCAGCGTAGTCTATCTTAGCGCAGATACGCAGTATTTT
CDR3 protein: CASSVVYLSADTQYF

clone size: few
J gene: TRBJ1-2
CDR3 length: 13
D gene: NA
V gene: TRBV12-3/TRBV12-4
CDR3 DNA: TGTGCCAGCAGTAAGACAGGAGATTATGGCTACACCTTC
CDR3 protein: CASSKTGDYGYTF

clone size: NA
J gene: TRBJ2-1
CDR3 length: 13
D gene: NA
V gene: TRBV2
CDR3 DNA: TGTGCCAGCAGTGGACTCTCCTACGATGAGCAGTTCTTC
CDR3 protein: CASSGLSYDEQFF

clone size: many
J gene: TRBJ2-7
CDR3 length: 14
D gene: NA
V gene: TRBV19
CDR3 DNA: TGTGCCAGTAGTATAGTCTGGGGGCCGTACGAGCAGTACTTC
CDR3 protein: CASSIVWGPYEQYF

clone size: many
J gene: TRBJ2-7
CDR3 length: 15
D gene: TRBD1
V gene: TRBV18
CDR3 DNA: TGTGCCAGCTCACCCCCCGGGACAGCCTCCTACGAGCAGTACTTC
CDR3 protein: CASSPPGTASYEQYF

clone size: NA
J gene: TRBJ1-1
CDR3 length: 16
D gene: NA
V gene: TRBV28
CDR3 DNA: TGTGCCAGCAGTTCCTCCCAAGGTTGCAGATTCCGGGAAGCTTTCTTT
CDR3 protein: CASSSSQGCRFREAFF